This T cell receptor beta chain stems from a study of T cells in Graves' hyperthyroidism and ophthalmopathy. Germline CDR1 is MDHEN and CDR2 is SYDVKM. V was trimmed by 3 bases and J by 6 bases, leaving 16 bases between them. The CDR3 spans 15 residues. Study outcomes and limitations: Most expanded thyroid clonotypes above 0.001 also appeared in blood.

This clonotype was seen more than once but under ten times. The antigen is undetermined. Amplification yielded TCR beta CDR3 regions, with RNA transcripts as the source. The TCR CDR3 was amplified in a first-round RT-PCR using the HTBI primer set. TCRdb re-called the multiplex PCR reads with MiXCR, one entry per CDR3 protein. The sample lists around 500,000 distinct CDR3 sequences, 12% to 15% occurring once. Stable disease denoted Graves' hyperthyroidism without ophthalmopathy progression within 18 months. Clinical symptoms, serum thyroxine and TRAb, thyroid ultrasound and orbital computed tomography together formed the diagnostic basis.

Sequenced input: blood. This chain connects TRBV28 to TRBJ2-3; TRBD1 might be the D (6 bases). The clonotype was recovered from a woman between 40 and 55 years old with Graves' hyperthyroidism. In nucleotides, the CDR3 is TGTGCCAGCAGTTTGGTCGGACAGAGTGCGGATACGCAGTATTTT. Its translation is CASSLVGQSADTQYF.